Sequencing of this TCR beta chain was carried out in a study of T cell responses to AZD1222 COVID-19 vaccine. Study-wide results and limits: Spike regions recognized by vaccine-associated CD4 TCRs spanned the protein, led by 160-218 and 743-854.

On this clone itself: The antigen is undetermined. One end of the junction varies from germline; a read error may be responsible.

Using immunoSEQ multiplex PCR, the repertoire was profiled, and TCRdb retains in-frame clones only, with some absent. Among some 150,000 clones listed, roughly 90% were seen once. CDR1 MNHNS and CDR2 SASEGT come from the germline V gene. This CDR3 is built from 15 residues. The rearrangement links TRBV6-1 to TRBJ1-4; 9 nucleotides match TRBD1. The TCR comes from an adult who received the MenACWY meningococcal vaccine as a control. Sample: peripheral blood, taken 28 days after the second dose of the MenACWY control vaccine. DNA of the CDR3: TGTGCCAGCAGCGAAGGGGGGACAGGGTGGAAAAAACTGTTTTTT. Residues: CASSEGGTGWKKLFF.